A single sample gave rise to the 15 T cell receptor beta chains below, sequenced in a study of T cells in Graves' hyperthyroidism and ophthalmopathy. Authors of the study amplified TCR beta CDR3 regions from RNA transcripts. The HTBI primer set served for first-round RT-PCR of the TCR CDR3. TCRdb reprocessed the multiplex PCR reads with MiXCR, giving one entry per CDR3 protein. The sample has a few hundred thousand distinct CDR3 sequences, about 20% seen once. Input material: blood. Every receptor here comes from a man younger than 35 with Graves' hyperthyroidism.

The CDR3 loop is CSAGGIIDQGEQYF. The CDR3 nucleotides read TGCAGTGCCGGTGGAATTATTGACCAGGGCGAGCAGTACTTC. This rearrangement joins TRBV20-1 to TRBJ2-7; D might be TRBD1 (5 bases). Germline values: CDR1 DFQATT, CDR2 SNEGSKA (reference sequence). V was trimmed by 6 bases and J by 6 bases, leaving 21 bases between them. The CDR3 sequence is 14 residues long.

J is TRBJ1-1 and V is TRBV11-2; tentatively, D is TRBD1 (6 bases). The CDR3 totals 16 residues. CDR1 and CDR2 from the germline V gene are SGHAT and FQNNGV. Trimming shortened V by 2 bases and J by 1 base, and 14 bases separated the two germline ends. The CDR3 DNA reads as TGTGCCAGCAGCTTAACCCTGACAGGCTCGAACACTGAAGCTTTCTTT. It encodes CASSLTLTGSNTEAFF.

A few counts support this clonotype. V is TRBV12-3 or TRBV12-4 and J is TRBJ2-3, with D possibly TRBD2 on 5 matching bases. The CDR3 covers 12 residues. V lost 8 bases and J 7 bases, leaving 13 bases between the germline ends. In DNA form, the CDR3 reads TGTGCCAGCTTAGGGAGCAGCTATACGCAGTATTTT. Translating gives CASLGSSYTQYF.

This clonotype turned up a few times. The V and J genes are TRBV10-3 and TRBJ1-2; D call uncertain. CDR3 length: 15 residues. CDR1 and CDR2 from the germline V gene are ENHRY and SYGVKD. V shed 11 bases and J shed 2 bases, with 21 bases lying between them. The CDR3 DNA reads TGTGCCGCCTCCCCACTGGACGCAACAAACTATGGCTACACCTTC. Translated, it gives CAASPLDATNYGYTF.

There are many counts of this clonotype. This rearrangement joins TRBV6-1 to TRBJ1-2; D is undetermined. V was clipped by 3 bases and J by 1 base, with 12 bases between them. This CDR3 has 15 amino acids. Germline CDR1 MNHNS, CDR2 SASEGT. The CDR3 sequence is CASSDIRTDNYGYTF. CDR3 nucleotide sequence: TGTGCCAGCAGTGATATTAGGACGGATAACTATGGCTACACCTTC.

This clonotype was seen many times. J is TRBJ1-1 and V is TRBV6-1, with D hard to call. The germline CDR1 and CDR2 sequences are MNHNS and SASEGT. The V end lost 0 bases, the J end lost 3 bases, and 11 bases lay between the germline ends. CDR3 length: 15 amino acids. CDR3: CASSEAKVVYTEAFF. As DNA, the CDR3 is TGTGCCAGCAGTGAAGCGAAGGTAGTCTACACTGAAGCTTTCTTT.

This clonotype came up many times. The J gene is TRBJ1-2, the V gene TRBV30; D call uncertain. This CDR3 spans 13 amino acids. Trimming removed 4 bases from V and 2 bases from J, with 11 bases in between. Germline assignment: CDR1 GTSNPN and CDR2 SVGIG (reference sequence). CDR3 protein: CAWKATGNYGYTF. The CDR3 nucleotides read TGTGCCTGGAAGGCTACCGGGAACTATGGCTACACCTTC. The full variable domain, in which reference TRBV30 and TRBJ1-2 provide the parts outside the CDR3, is SQTIHQWPATLVQPVGSPLSLECTVEGTSNPNLYWYRQAAGRGLQLLFYSVGIGQISSEVPQNLSASRPQDRQFILSSKKLLLSDSGFYLCAWKATGNYGYTFGSGTRLTVV.

This clonotype was observed many times. J is TRBJ2-2 and V is TRBV12-3 or TRBV12-4, with 9 bases fitting TRBD2. The junction had 6 bases not matched to a gene; V was cut back by 6 bases and J by 1 base. The CDR3 is made up of 16 amino acids. CDR3 coding DNA: TGTGCCAGCAGCTCCCGACTAGCGGTGAACACCGGGGAGCTGTTTTTT. Its translation is CASSSRLAVNTGELFF.

This clonotype was detected many times. The rearrangement uses TRBV28 and TRBJ1-5; weak D call: TRBD1 (5 bases). In germline, CDR1 is MDHEN, CDR2 SYDVKM. The V end was cut by 5 bases, the J end by 5 bases, with 13 bases between. The CDR3 runs to 14 residues. CDR3 sequence (DNA): TGTGCCAGCAGTATCGGGGGAAACCATCAGCCCCAGCATTTT. The encoded protein is CASSIGGNHQPQHF.

This clonotype has only a few counts. The rearrangement links TRBV6-5 to TRBJ2-3; 9 bases line up with TRBD2. Germline loops: CDR1 MNHEY, CDR2 SVGAGI. J lost 6 bases, V lost 0 bases, and 4 bases had no gene match. This CDR3 contains 15 residues. CDR3 in amino acids: CASSYSSGGTDTQYF. The CDR3, as DNA: TGTGCCAGCAGTTACTCTAGCGGGGGTACGGATACGCAGTATTTT.

This clonotype was found many times. The chain has TRBV20-1 and TRBJ2-7; 11 nucleotides line up with TRBD1. The ends lost 7 bases at V and 2 bases at J; junction bases unmatched: 4. Germline lookup yields CDR1 DFQATT and CDR2 SNEGSKA (reference sequence). This CDR3 contains 13 residues. The CDR3 nucleotides are TGCAGTGGGACGGACAGGGGGCCCTACGAGCAGTACTTC. This sequence encodes CSGTDRGPYEQYF.

The table lists this clonotype with many counts. The gene calls are TRBV4-1 and TRBJ1-1, with a weak D call TRBD1 (5 bases). The CDR3 runs to 14 residues. V dropped 0 bases and J dropped 4 bases, with 9 bases sitting between them. From germline, CDR1 is MGHRA and CDR2 YSYEKL. The CDR3 DNA reads TGCGCCAGCAGCCAAGAAGTAAGGGGCACTGAAGCTTTCTTT. This sequence encodes CASSQEVRGTEAFF.

The V gene is TRBV28, the J gene TRBJ1-2, with D possibly being TRBD1 (6 bases). The CDR3 contains 15 residues. V was pared by 2 bases and J by 8 bases, with 18 bases between. The germline V gene encodes CDR1 MDHEN and CDR2 SYDVKM. CDR3 nucleotides: TGTGCCAGCAGTTTAAACAGGGCAATCTTCCGCGGCTACACCTTC. The encoded protein is CASSLNRAIFRGYTF.

Only a few counts were recorded for this clonotype. This sequence joins TRBV24-1 and TRBJ1-1; no reliable D call. The V and J ends lost 7 bases and 0 bases respectively, with 8 bases between them. The germline gives CDR1 KGHDR, CDR2 SFDVKD. The CDR3 spans 13 residues. The CDR3 coding sequence is TGTGCCACCAGGGACGGCATGAACACTGAAGCTTTCTTT. The encoded protein is CATRDGMNTEAFF.

This clonotype was seen repeatedly, ten times or more. CDR3: CATSREVQGTEAFF. The CDR3 DNA is TGTGCCACCAGCAGAGAAGTACAGGGCACTGAAGCTTTCTTT. The V and J genes are TRBV15 and TRBJ1-1, with D possibly matching TRBD1 (6 bases). The V end was cut by 0 bases, the J end by 4 bases, with 9 bases between. There are 14 residues in the CDR3. CDR1 and CDR2 from the germline V gene are LNHNV and YYDKDF (reference sequence).